This TCR beta chain comes out of a study of beta chain features in type 1 diabetes. Study-wide context: Patients did not differ from healthy donors in age, gender or cell yield. Notes on the study in general: The study found fewer insertions and more deletions at VDJ junctions in type 1 diabetes patients. In comparison with healthy donors, patients had naive, central memory and Treg TCRB repertoires that appeared more similar.

The CDR3 runs 14 residues. V was shortened by 3 bases and J by 4 bases, with 12 bases between the two germline ends. Germline CDR1 and CDR2: SEHNR and FQNEAQ (reference sequence). Markers CD45RO/CCR7/CD25/CD127/CD95/CD27 served to sort CD4+ naive, central memory, regulatory and stem cell-like memory cells. This clone showed up just a few times. Its antigen remains unidentified. The same CDR3 is also encoded by other DNA sequences in this sample. The whole isolated RNA underwent reverse transcription, so sequencing captured expressed TCRB transcripts. Sequenced by immunoSEQ multiplex PCR; TCRdb stores in-frame clones only, minus some. The table lists more than 150,000 clones, about 9.1% of them singletons.

The clonotype originates from a young woman in good health. Sequencing input: central memory CD4+ T cells from blood. This chain joins TRBV7-9 and TRBJ1-2, with D maybe TRBD1 (5 bases). CDR3 sequence reads: CASSLVTDFYGYTF. The CDR3, as DNA: TGTGCCAGCAGCTTGGTGACAGATTTCTATGGCTACACCTTC.